The 8 T cell receptor beta chains presented below share a single source sample, sequenced in a study of vaccination effects on CD4 cells after COVID-19. Peptide-pool stimulation followed by sequencing identified expanded antigen-specific CD4+ clonotypes in the ViraFEST assay. A 10-day culture period preceded the isolation of CD4+ T cells. The participants, recipients of two vaccine doses, got either BNT162b2 or mRNA-1273. No antigen has been assigned to these receptors. The assay was immunoSEQ multiplex PCR, and TCRdb's table has in-frame clones only and misses some. This sample carries 67,000 or so clones, about 81% of them seen once, and the ten largest clones take more than 1%. The starting material was CD4+ T cells from PBMCs cultured with HCoV-229E spike peptides, obtained after COVID-19 vaccination. Receptors originate from a human donor who received a COVID-19 vaccine.

The chain links TRBV4-3 to TRBJ1-5; the D is unclear. The germline V gene has CDR1 LGHNA and CDR2 YSLEER. Between the trimmed V and J ends, which lost 0 bases and 7 bases, there was a span of 7 bases. This CDR3 contains 13 residues. The CDR3 sequence: CASSQEAQQPQHF. The CDR3 DNA follows: TGCGCCAGCAGCCAAGAGGCGCAGCAGCCCCAGCATTTT.

The chain has TRBV9 and TRBJ2-2, with unresolved D. Germline V gene sequence: CDR1 SGDLS, CDR2 YYNGEE. Between the trimmed V and J ends, which lost 0 bases and 7 bases, there was a span of 16 bases. This CDR3 spans 16 amino acids. The CDR3 DNA reads as TGTGCCAGCAGCGTAGGTTCGGTACAGCTAGGCGGGGAGCTGTTTTTT. Translation gives CASSVGSVQLGGELFF.

This clone came up once. The CDR3 spells CASSVGDHSDEQFF. The CDR3 DNA is TGTGCCAGCAGCGTTGGGGACCACTCCGATGAGCAGTTCTTC. This chain uses TRBV5-5 with TRBJ2-1; D may match TRBD1 or TRBD2 (5 bases each). Trimming pared 4 bases from V and 8 bases from J, leaving 16 bases between. CDR3 length: 14 amino acids. CDR1 and CDR2 from the germline V gene are SGHKS and YYEKEE (reference sequence).

The rearrangement links TRBV6-5 to TRBJ1-5; the D is unclear. Trimming shortened V by 5 bases and J by 7 bases, and 12 bases separated the two germline ends. Germline lookup yields CDR1 MNHEY and CDR2 SVGAGI. The CDR3 loop spans 13 amino acids. Written as DNA, the CDR3 is TGTGCCAGCAGTATCCAGGCAGGACAGCCCCAGCATTTT. Translated, it gives CASSIQAGQPQHF.

The J gene is TRBJ1-2, the V gene TRBV5-1, with D unclear. The length of the CDR3 is 16 residues. CDR1 and CDR2 (germline): SGHRS, YFSETQ. Trimming cost V 0 bases and J 4 bases, with 16 bases left between them. The CDR3 coding sequence is TGCGCCAGCAGCTTGGGCTTGATGAGGGCCGGCTATGGCTACACCTTC. This encodes CASSLGLMRAGYGYTF.

The table lists this clone with a few counts. The chain recombines TRBV30 with TRBJ1-3; D might be TRBD1 (6 bases). The CDR3 length is 16 residues. Trimming pared 2 bases from V and 1 base from J, leaving 15 bases between. Germline CDR1 is GTSNPN and CDR2 is SVGIG (reference sequence). This CDR3 is CAWSLTGWISGNTIYF. As DNA, the CDR3 is TGTGCCTGGAGTCTCACAGGGTGGATTTCTGGAAACACCATATATTTT. Combining the CDR3 with reference TRBV30 and TRBJ1-3 gives the whole variable domain SQTIHQWPATLVQPVGSPLSLECTVEGTSNPNLYWYRQAAGRGLQLLFYSVGIGQISSEVPQNLSASRPQDRQFILSSKKLLLSDSGFYLCAWSLTGWISGNTIYFGEGSWLTVV.

Here the CDR3 DNA reads TGTGCCAGCAGTTATCGCGGACAGGGATCGTTTGCTTTCTTT. Translation: CASSYRGQGSFAFF. The chain employs TRBV7-9 and TRBJ1-1; 8 bases are shared with TRBD1. In germline, CDR1 is SEHNR, CDR2 FQNEAQ (reference sequence). Trimming removed 6 bases from V and 11 bases from J; junction bases left unmatched: 14. This CDR3 region has 14 residues.

V is TRBV20-1 and J is TRBJ2-2, with 10 positions matching TRBD1. Looked up from germline, CDR1 is DFQATT and CDR2 is SNEGSKA (reference sequence). V lost 4 bases and J lost 2; bases outside the gene matches: 4. CDR3 size: 15 residues. CDR3 in DNA: TGCAGTGCTAATGACAGGGGGCGTAACACCGGGGAGCTGTTTTTT. Translating gives CSANDRGRNTGELFF.